Listed below are T cell receptor beta chains from one sample, sequenced in a study of T cells in Graves' hyperthyroidism and ophthalmopathy. In TCRdb, the multiplex PCR reads were re-called with MiXCR into one record per CDR3 protein. The repertoire has 300,000 to 400,000 distinct CDR3 sequences, more than 11% of them found once; the top ten carry approximately 11%. Sequencing input: blood. These receptors came from a woman aged 60-75 years with Graves' hyperthyroidism. CDR3s include the opening cysteine and the closing phenylalanine or tryptophan. Fields, in order: J gene, D gene, V gene, CDR3 protein. A D gene is named only where the DNA matches it firmly.

>TRBJ2-7|.|TRBV6-1
CASRTPESEQYF
>TRBJ2-1|.|TRBV7-6
CASSLGGTSGNEQFF
>TRBJ1-1|.|TRBV15
CATSGRGSYTEAFF
>TRBJ1-3|.|TRBV24-1
CATQGTADRNTIYF
>TRBJ2-3|.|TRBV11-2
CASSAPPNTDTQYF
>TRBJ2-7|TRBD1|TRBV10-2
CASRTGTASSYEQYF
>TRBJ2-7|.|TRBV27
CASSLASGTGNYEQYF
>TRBJ2-7|TRBD1|TRBV20-1
CSARQLRTRGQGYEQYF
>TRBJ2-2|.|TRBV7-3
CASSSGPMGELFF
>TRBJ2-5|TRBD2|TRBV28
CASQAPFGRETQYF
>TRBJ1-1|TRBD1|TRBV27
CASSPDRAWHTEAFF
>TRBJ2-7|.|TRBV3-1
CASTLGSSYEQYF
>TRBJ2-7|TRBD2|TRBV24-1
CATSDSSGSGYEQYF
>TRBJ1-1|.|TRBV3-1
CASSLETANTEAFF
>TRBJ2-1|TRBD2|TRBV19
CAGRTSGSSYNEQFF
>TRBJ2-4|.|TRBV20-1
CSARRTVRDFQYF
>TRBJ1-6|TRBD1|TRBV3-1
CASSDRVNSPLHF